Sequencing of this T cell receptor beta chain was carried out in a study of blood T cell repertoires in COVID-19. Study overall: In each case, the material was cDNA or gDNA derived from T cells, B-cell-depleted T cells, or PBMCs.

Method: immunoSEQ multiplex PCR; TCRdb's copy keeps in-frame clones and lacks some. Of approximately 280,000 clones listed, roughly nine tenths are singletons. Germline loops: CDR1 LNHDA, CDR2 SQIVND (reference sequence). The CDR3 extends over 16 amino acids. With V trimmed by 6 bases and J by 0 bases, 4 bases remained unmatched. The source of this sequence is a woman aged 40-49 years who had recovered from COVID-19. This chain uses TRBV19 with TRBJ2-7, with 14 bases identical to TRBD2. Specimen: PBMCs or T cells enriched from blood (not recorded which). The CDR3 DNA is TGTGCCAGTAGGCGGGGGACTAGCGGGAGCTCCTACGAGCAGTACTTC. The encoded protein is CASRRGTSGSSYEQYF.